This T cell receptor (beta chain) is from a study of patients and donors after allogeneic stem cell transplantation. TCRdb re-derived calls from the RT-PCR reads in MiXCR, one entry per CDR3 protein. The sample contains around 70,000 distinct CDR3 sequences, around a quarter of which appear only once. The germline CDR1 and CDR2 sequences are SGHTA and FQGTGA. There are 13 residues in the CDR3. V gave up 3 bases and J gave up 6 bases, with 10 bases separating them. The clonotype originates from a human donor who was either an allogeneic HSCT recipient or a stem cell or donor lymphocyte infusion donor (not recorded which). It is not recorded whose cells these are; they may come from a transplant donor. Sequences were obtained from blood, either unsorted or a sorted T cell fraction (not recorded which). The chain carries TRBV7-3 and TRBJ2-3; D possibly corresponds to TRBD2 (6 bases). The chain's CDR3 is CASSFGGIDTQYF. Here the CDR3 DNA reads TGTGCCAGCAGCTTTGGAGGGATTGATACGCAGTATTTT.